The present T cell receptor (beta chain) was sequenced within a study of regulatory T cells in long-lasting Graves disease. This clonotype was observed at least ten times. Its matching antigen is unknown. Study-level findings and limits: Thyroid tissue went unstudied; only peripheral blood was examined. Preferential use of TRBV28, TRBJ1-2 and TRBJ2-5 was seen in persistent disease. Persistent patients shared more public clonotypes (over 2,500) than new patients (roughly 1,000).

Time point in this sample: persistent/refractory GD, antithyroid drugs over 5 years with positive TRAb. Isolated PBMC RNA provided the starting material for the TCR library. J was trimmed by 4 bases and V by 7 bases; bases with no gene match: 15. CDR1 and CDR2 from the germline V gene are SGHAT and FQNNGV. The CDR3 is 18 residues long. For TCR beta, libraries came from iRepertoire HTBI primers and Arm-PCR of CDR3 regions. Under the authors' procedure: Identification of gene segments yielded some 62 TRBV and about 14 TRBJ across samples. MiXCR, applied by TCRdb to the multiplex PCR reads, yields one record per CDR3 protein. The V and J calls follow TCRdb's processing rather than the paper's. This sample has a few hundred thousand distinct CDR3 sequences; 23% occur once, and the top ten carry roughly 28%.

The V and J genes are TRBV11-2 and TRBJ2-5; 13 nucleotides agree with TRBD2. This sequence was found in a female donor with Graves disease. Sample: peripheral blood mononuclear cells (PBMCs), taken when the disease was refractory, from a patient treated with antithyroid drugs. CDR3 residues: CASTPYRTSGRSAETQYF. The CDR3 coding sequence is TGTGCCAGCACCCCGTACAGGACTAGCGGGAGATCGGCAGAGACCCAGTACTTC.